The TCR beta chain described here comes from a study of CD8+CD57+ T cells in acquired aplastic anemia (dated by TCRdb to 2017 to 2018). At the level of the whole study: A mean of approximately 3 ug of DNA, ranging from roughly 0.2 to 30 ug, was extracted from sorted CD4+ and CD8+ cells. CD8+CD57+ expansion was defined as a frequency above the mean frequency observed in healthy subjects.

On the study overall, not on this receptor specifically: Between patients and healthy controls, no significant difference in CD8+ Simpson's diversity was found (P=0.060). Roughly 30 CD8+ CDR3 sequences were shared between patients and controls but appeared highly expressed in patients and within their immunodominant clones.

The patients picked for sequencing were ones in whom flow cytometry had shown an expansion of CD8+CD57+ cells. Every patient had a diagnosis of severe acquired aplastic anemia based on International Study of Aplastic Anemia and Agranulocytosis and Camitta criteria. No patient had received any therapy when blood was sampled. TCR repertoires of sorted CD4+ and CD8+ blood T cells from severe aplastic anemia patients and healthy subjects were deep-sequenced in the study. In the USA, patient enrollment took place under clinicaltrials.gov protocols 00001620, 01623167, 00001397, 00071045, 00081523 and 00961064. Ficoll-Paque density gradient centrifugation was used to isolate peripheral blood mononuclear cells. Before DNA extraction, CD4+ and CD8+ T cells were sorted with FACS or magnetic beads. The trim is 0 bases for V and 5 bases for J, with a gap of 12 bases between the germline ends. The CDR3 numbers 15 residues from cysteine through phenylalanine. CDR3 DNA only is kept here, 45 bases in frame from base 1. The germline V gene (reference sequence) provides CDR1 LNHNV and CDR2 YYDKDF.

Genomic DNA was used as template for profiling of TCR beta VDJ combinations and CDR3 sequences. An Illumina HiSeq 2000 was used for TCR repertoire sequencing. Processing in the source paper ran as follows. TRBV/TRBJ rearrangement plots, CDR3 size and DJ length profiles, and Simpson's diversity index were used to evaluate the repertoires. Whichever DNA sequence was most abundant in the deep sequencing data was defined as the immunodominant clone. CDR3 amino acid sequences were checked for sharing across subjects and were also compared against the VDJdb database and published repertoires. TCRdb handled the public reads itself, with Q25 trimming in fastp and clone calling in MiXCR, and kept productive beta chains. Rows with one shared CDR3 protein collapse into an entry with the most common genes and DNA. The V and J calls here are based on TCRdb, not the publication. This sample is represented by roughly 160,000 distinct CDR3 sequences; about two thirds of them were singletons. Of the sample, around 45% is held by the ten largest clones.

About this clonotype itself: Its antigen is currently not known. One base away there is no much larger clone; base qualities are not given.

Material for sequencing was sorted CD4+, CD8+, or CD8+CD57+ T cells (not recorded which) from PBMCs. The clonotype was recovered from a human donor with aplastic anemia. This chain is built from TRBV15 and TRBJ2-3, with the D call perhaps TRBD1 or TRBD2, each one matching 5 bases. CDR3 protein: CATSRDLGVLDTQYF. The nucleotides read TGTGCCACCAGCAGAGATTTGGGGGTTCTAGATACGCAGTATTTT. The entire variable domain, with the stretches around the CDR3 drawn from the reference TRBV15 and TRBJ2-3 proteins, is DAMVIQNPRYQVTQFGKPVTLSCSQTLNHNVMYWYQQKSSQAPKLLFHYYDKDFNNEADTPDNFQSRRPNTSFCFLDIRSPGLGDTAMYLCATSRDLGVLDTQYFGPGTRLTVL.